This T cell receptor beta chain originates from a study of early T cells in non-severe SARS-CoV-2 infection. V was pared by 6 bases and J by 0 bases, with 9 bases between. Germline lookup yields CDR1 SGHAT and CDR2 FQNNGV. The CDR3 runs to 14 residues. TCRdb processed the 5' RACE reads anew with MiXCR; each CDR3 protein has one entry. Altogether some 50,000 distinct CDR3 sequences are present, approximately 10% being singletons, with the ten largest covering under 5.5%. Sequencing was carried out using whole blood. The receptor's source is an adult who was a healthcare worker with PCR-confirmed SARS-CoV-2 infection or an uninfected control (not recorded which). V usage is TRBV11-2 and J usage is TRBJ1-3; D is perhaps TRBD1 (5 bases). CDR3 protein: CASSRGHSGNTIYF. CDR3 DNA: TGTGCCAGCAGTCGCGGACACTCTGGAAACACCATATATTTT.